What follows are 22 T cell receptor beta chains derived from one specimen sequenced in a study of shared clonotypes between healthy human individuals. The method was immunoSEQ multiplex PCR; TCRdb's version includes in-frame clones alone and lacks a portion of them. Of around 700,000 clones listed, about two thirds are singletons. The material sequenced was memory CD4+ T cells sorted from blood. The subset here: CD45RA-negative fraction. These receptors all come from a young woman in good health.

This chain uses TRBV5-1 with TRBJ2-2; TRBD1 is a possible D gene (5 bases). The CDR3 consists of 15 residues. V lost 4 bases and J lost 5, with 15 bases in between. CDR1 is SGHRS, CDR2 YFSETQ, per germline. CDR3 in DNA: TGCGCCAGCAGCCATGGACAACCCGGGACCGGGGAGCTGTTTTTT. Amino acid sequence: CASSHGQPGTGELFF. The entire variable domain, with the rest obtained from reference TRBV5-1 and TRBJ2-2, is as follows: KAGVTQTPRYLIKTRGQQVTLSCSPISGHRSVSWYQQTPGQGLQFLFEYFSETQRNKGNFPGRFSGRQFSNSRSEMNVSTLELGDSALYLCASSHGQPGTGELFFGEGSRLTVL.

CDR3 nucleotide sequence: TGTGCCAGCAGTTTCCTCGGACAGGGGTCGTACGAGCAGTACTTC. Residues: CASSFLGQGSYEQYF. V and J are TRBV28 and TRBJ2-7; 9 bases map to TRBD1. The V gene's germline CDR1 is MDHEN and CDR2 SYDVKM. The J segment lost 4 bases and the V segment lost 3 bases, leaving 7 bases of the junction unmatched. The CDR3 has 15 amino acids.

In nucleotides, the CDR3 is TGTGCCAGCACCCTGACTAGCGGGCTGTACAATGAGCAGTTCTTC. It translates to CASTLTSGLYNEQFF. The V gene is TRBV6-5, the J gene TRBJ2-1; 10 bases agree with TRBD2. Germline lookup yields CDR1 MNHEY and CDR2 SVGAGI. This CDR3 has 15 amino acids. The V and J ends lost 7 bases and 4 bases, in that order; junction bases with no gene match: 7.

The chain combines TRBV2 with TRBJ2-2, with D possibly TRBD1 on 6 matching bases. The CDR3 is made up of 15 amino acids. V dropped 5 bases and J dropped 0 bases, with 10 bases sitting between them. Germline-derived CDR1 and CDR2 are SNHLY and FYNNEI. CDR3 DNA: TGTGCCAGCAGTCGGGACACCGCGAACACCGGGGAGCTGTTTTTT. Translating gives CASSRDTANTGELFF.

The chain uses TRBV5-6 and TRBJ2-2, with 10 bases fitting TRBD2. Germline assignment: CDR1 SGHDT and CDR2 YYEEEE. The junction had 6 bases not matched to a gene; V was cut back by 4 bases and J by 6 bases. The length of the CDR3 is 15 residues. The CDR3 reads CASSQLAGVPGELFF. The CDR3 DNA sequence: TGTGCCAGCAGCCAGCTAGCGGGAGTACCCGGGGAGCTGTTTTTT.

Worth noting for this clone: A read error may account for a junction end that differs from germline. This chain links TRBV5-1 with TRBJ2-7, with a tentative D call TRBD2 (7 bases). CDR1 is SGHRS, CDR2 YFSETQ, per germline. This CDR3 region has 17 residues. CDR3 sequence: CASSLALRMGGHYEQYF. The CDR3 DNA follows: TGCGCCAGCAGTTTGGCACTTCGGATGGGGGGGCATTACGAGCAGTACTTC.

This chain links TRBV4-2 with TRBJ2-7, with 9 bases that match TRBD1. The germline gives CDR1 LGHNA, CDR2 YNFKEQ. Trimming at V came to 1 base and at J to 4 bases, leaving 8 bases not matched to a gene. The CDR3 covers 16 residues. As DNA, the CDR3 is TGTGCCAGCAGCCAAGCCCCGGGACAGGGTATTTACGAGCAGTACTTC. This encodes CASSQAPGQGIYEQYF.

The table lists this clone with many counts. The chain links TRBV5-1 to TRBJ2-2; 13 nucleotides agree with TRBD2. Germline V gene lookup returns CDR1 SGHRS and CDR2 YFSETQ. The length of the CDR3 is 15 residues. V was pared by 4 bases and J by 6 bases, with 3 bases of the junction left unmatched. CDR3 coding DNA: TGCGCCAGCAGCACCGGACTAGCGGGAGCCGGGGAGCTGTTTTTT. This encodes CASSTGLAGAGELFF.

V is TRBV7-9 and J is TRBJ1-1, with 10 bases fitting TRBD1. V trimming: 5 bases; J trimming: 5 bases; junction bases outside the gene matches: 5. The CDR3 extends over 14 amino acids. CDR1 and CDR2 from the germline V gene are SEHNR and FQNEAQ (reference sequence). CDR3 sequence (DNA): TGTGCCAGCAGCGGACAGGGGGGAAGGACTGAAGCTTTCTTT. It yields the protein CASSGQGGRTEAFF.

The chain recombines TRBV7-8 with TRBJ2-1; 11 nucleotides match TRBD2. J lost 13 bases, V lost 4 bases, and 18 bases had no gene match. The CDR3 sequence is 17 residues long. Germline CDR1 reads SGHVS; CDR2 reads FQNEAQ. The CDR3 loop reads CASSSGAGTSGHGGQFF. Here the CDR3 DNA reads TGTGCCAGCAGCTCAGGGGCCGGGACTAGCGGTCACGGTGGTCAGTTCTTC.

The chain couples TRBV5-6 to TRBJ2-7; D ambiguous. This CDR3 is built from 12 residues. Germline CDR1 SGHDT, CDR2 YYEEEE. V was clipped by 1 base and J by 2 bases, with 4 bases between them. CDR3 region: CASSLYTYEQYF. The CDR3 DNA reads as TGTGCCAGCAGCTTGTACACCTACGAGCAGTACTTC. The full variable domain, in which reference TRBV5-6 and TRBJ2-7 provide the parts outside the CDR3, is DAGVTQSPTHLIKTRGQQVTLRCSPKSGHDTVSWYQQALGQGPQFIFQYYEEEERQRGNFPDRFSGHQFPNYSSELNVNALLLGDSALYLCASSLYTYEQYFGPGTRLTVT.

The chain couples TRBV5-1 to TRBJ2-2, with a tentative D call TRBD2 (6 bases). The V gene lost 3 bases and the J gene lost 2 bases, with 14 bases spanning the gap. Germline V gives CDR1 SGHRS, CDR2 YFSETQ. The CDR3 extends over 16 amino acids. The CDR3 loop is CASSYLTRENTGELFF. The CDR3, as DNA: TGCGCCAGCAGCTACTTGACTAGGGAAAACACCGGGGAGCTGTTTTTT.

This chain connects TRBV2 to TRBJ1-5; D is unclear. This CDR3 has 15 residues. With 6 bases removed from V and 4 bases from J, the gap between germline ends came to 16 bases. Germline CDR1 reads SNHLY; CDR2 reads FYNNEI. The CDR3 region is CASSARPRTNQPQHF. Written as DNA, the CDR3 is TGTGCCAGCAGCGCTCGACCCCGCACGAATCAGCCCCAGCATTTT.

The V call is TRBV12-1, the J call TRBJ2-1; the table assigns TRBD2, which was not confirmed against the DNA. TRBV12-1 is a pseudogene locus. The CDR3 runs to 13 residues. CDR3 amino acids: CASSCRWYNEQFF. CDR3 DNA sequence: TGTGCCAGCAGCTGTAGATGGTACAATGAGCAGTTCTTC.

CDR3 nucleotide sequence: TGTGCCAGCAGCTTGGAAGGTCCTAACCAAGAGACCCAGTACTTC. Protein product: CASSLEGPNQETQYF. The chain recombines TRBV5-6 with TRBJ2-5; D is undetermined. The germline V gene has CDR1 SGHDT and CDR2 YYEEEE. With 0 bases removed from V and 0 bases from J, the gap between germline ends came to 9 bases. There are 15 residues in the CDR3.

The rearrangement uses TRBV5-4 and TRBJ2-1; D remains unclear. This CDR3 contains 16 residues. V dropped 0 bases and J dropped 0 bases, with 10 bases sitting between them. The germline gives CDR1 SGHNT, CDR2 YYREEE (reference sequence). The CDR3 DNA is TGTGCCAGCAGCTTGGCCTCCCTAAGCTCCTACAATGAGCAGTTCTTC. Protein sequence: CASSLASLSSYNEQFF.

The CDR3 DNA sequence: TGCAGCGTTACTGGACAGGGGTTAGACGAGCAGTACTTC. Translation gives CSVTGQGLDEQYF. This chain uses TRBV29-1 with TRBJ2-7; 9 bases match TRBD1. The ends lost 5 bases at V and 5 bases at J; junction bases unmatched: 7. This CDR3 has 13 amino acids. In germline, CDR1 is SQVTM, CDR2 ANQGSEA.

The sample holds a few counts of this clone. The rearrangement links TRBV6-1 to TRBJ1-2; D uncertain. Looked up from germline, CDR1 is MNHNS and CDR2 is SASEGT. V lost 0 bases, J lost 3 bases, and 8 bases lay in between. This CDR3 is 14 amino acids long. This chain's CDR3 is CASSEARFDYGYTF. The CDR3 region has the DNA TGTGCCAGCAGTGAAGCACGATTTGACTATGGCTACACCTTC.

The chain carries TRBV14 and TRBJ2-4; no firm D call. Germline CDR1 is SGHDN and CDR2 is FVKESK. The CDR3 totals 15 residues. The V and J ends lost 1 base and 0 bases respectively, with 7 bases between them. The CDR3 nucleotides read TGTGCCAGCAGCCAAGTGGGGTTAGCCAAAAACATTCAGTACTTC. It translates to CASSQVGLAKNIQYF.

This clone was seen repeatedly, ten times or more. Sequence at one end of the junction differs from germline and may be a read error. The chain uses TRBV5-4 and TRBJ2-5; 13 nucleotides match TRBD2. Germline values: CDR1 SGHNT, CDR2 YYREEE (reference sequence). This CDR3 contains 14 residues. In DNA form, the CDR3 reads TGTGCCAGCAGCCCTGGACTAGCGGGAGAGAGCCAGTACTTC. This gives the protein CASSPGLAGESQYF.

This clone turned up a few times. V usage is TRBV18 and J usage is TRBJ2-1, with D maybe TRBD1 (5 bases). There are 12 residues in the CDR3. Germline V gene data show CDR1 as KGHSH and CDR2 as LQKENI. Trimming removed 4 bases from V and 8 bases from J, with 9 bases in between. The DNA of the CDR3 is TGTGCCAGCTCACAGTGGGGCGATGAGCAGTTCTTC. This translates into CASSQWGDEQFF.

The genes are TRBV6-6 and TRBJ2-3, with TRBD2 matching over 12 bases. V was clipped by 6 bases and J by 6 bases; unmatched bases: 4. CDR1 is MNHNY and CDR2 is SVGAGI in the germline V gene (reference sequence). The CDR3 has 14 amino acids. The CDR3 sequence is CASRLTSGSDTQYF. DNA of the CDR3: TGTGCCAGCAGGCTGACTAGCGGGAGTGATACGCAGTATTTT.